Below are 22 T cell receptor beta chains sequenced from a single sample in a study of blood T cell repertoires in COVID-19. Using immunoSEQ multiplex PCR, the repertoire was profiled, and TCRdb retains in-frame clones only, with some absent. The sample contains around 330,000 clones, roughly 90% of which appear only once. Material for sequencing was peripheral blood. The receptor source for this set is a woman in her forties or fifties with active or convalescent COVID-19.

The gene calls are TRBV19 and TRBJ1-3; no firm D call. Germline V gene sequence: CDR1 LNHDA, CDR2 SQIVND (reference sequence). The CDR3 is made up of 13 amino acids. Trimming shortened V by 3 bases and J by 8 bases, and 11 bases separated the two germline ends. The CDR3 DNA reads as TGTGCCAGTAGTATTGGCCCATTGGACACCATATATTTT. Translating it yields CASSIGPLDTIYF.

This chain joins TRBV25-1 and TRBJ1-1; 7 bases map to TRBD1. Trimming removed 6 bases from V and 7 bases from J; junction bases left unmatched: 2. CDR3 length: 11 residues. Germline values: CDR1 MGHDK, CDR2 SYGVNS. CDR3 nucleotides: TGTGCCAGCAGGGACAGGTTTGAAGCTTTCTTT. Translating gives CASRDRFEAFF.

V gene TRBV5-5 combines with J gene TRBJ1-1; a weak D match, TRBD1 (6 bases). The CDR3 runs 15 residues. V lost 3 bases to trimming and J lost 1 base, with 13 bases between them. Germline V gives CDR1 SGHKS, CDR2 YYEKEE (reference sequence). CDR3 bases: TGTGCCAGCAGCTCCGCCGGGACAACGAACACTGAAGCTTTCTTT. Translating gives CASSSAGTTNTEAFF.

V gene TRBV5-1 combines with J gene TRBJ2-5, with a possible D match to TRBD1 (6 bases). Germline CDR1 reads SGHRS; CDR2 reads YFSETQ. This CDR3 is built from 16 residues. Trimming removed 4 bases from V and 2 bases from J, with 18 bases in between. This CDR3 reads CASSPHGQSSQETQYF. CDR3 nucleotides: TGCGCCAGCAGCCCTCACGGACAGTCCTCTCAAGAGACCCAGTACTTC.

The chain employs TRBV6-2 or TRBV6-3 and TRBJ1-2; TRBD1 might be the D (5 bases). Germline V lookup: CDR1 MNHEY, CDR2 SVGEGT. The CDR3 runs 15 residues. Between the trimmed V and J ends, which lost 5 bases and 5 bases, there was a span of 18 bases. The CDR3 bases are TGTGCCAGCAGTCCGGTCGGCAGGGCTCATTATGGCTACACCTTC. The encoded protein is CASSPVGRAHYGYTF.

The J gene is TRBJ2-7, the V gene TRBV6-2 or TRBV6-3; 7 nucleotides match TRBD1. V shed 5 bases and J 0 bases; nucleotides not matched to a gene: 4. Germline loops: CDR1 MNHEY, CDR2 SVGEGT. The CDR3 length is 14 residues. CDR3 region: CASSVRQGSYEQYF. Written as DNA, the CDR3 is TGTGCCAGCAGTGTTCGACAGGGCTCCTACGAGCAGTACTTC.

This clone was detected a few times. The chain uses TRBV7-2 and TRBJ1-5; D call uncertain. The V gene's germline CDR1 is SGHTA and CDR2 FQGNSA. This CDR3 is 14 amino acids long. V lost 1 base to trimming and J lost 7 bases, with 11 bases between them. The CDR3 bases are TGTGCCAGCAGCTTAGGGTCGAACAACCAGCCCCAGCATTTT. Its protein product is CASSLGSNNQPQHF.

The chain uses TRBV5-4 and TRBJ1-3, with D maybe TRBD1 (5 bases). V lost 2 bases, J lost 6 bases, and 12 bases lay in between. This CDR3 has 14 amino acids. Germline V gives CDR1 SGHNT, CDR2 YYREEE (reference sequence). In DNA, the CDR3 is TGTGCCAGCAGCTTAACAGGAAGAGAAAACACCATATATTTT. This translates into CASSLTGRENTIYF.

V is TRBV30 and J is TRBJ1-6, with TRBD1 matching 8 bases. Germline-derived CDR1 and CDR2 are GTSNPN and SVGIG (reference sequence). CDR3 size: 15 residues. V shed 0 bases and J 10 bases; nucleotides not matched to a gene: 8. The CDR3 bases are TGTGCCTGGAGTGTAGGGGACAGGATATACTCACCCCTCCACTTT. Encoded protein: CAWSVGDRIYSPLHF.

This clone has only one observation. The gene calls are TRBV5-1 and TRBJ1-1; no definite D call. CDR3 length: 14 residues. The V gene lost 1 base and the J gene lost 1 base, with 8 bases spanning the gap. CDR1 SGHRS and CDR2 YFSETQ come from the germline V gene. This CDR3 reads CASSLRSKNTEAFF. In DNA form, the CDR3 reads TGCGCCAGCAGCTTGCGAAGCAAGAACACTGAAGCTTTCTTT.

The J gene is TRBJ2-5, the V gene TRBV21-1; the table's D call, TRBD1, has no DNA check behind it. TRBV21-1 is designated a pseudogene. The CDR3 contains 15 residues. CDR3 region: CASGPGITVEETQYF. CDR3 bases: TGTGCCAGCGGACCAGGGATTACGGTGGAAGAGACCCAGTACTTC.

This clone was detected once. V usage is TRBV20-1 and J usage is TRBJ1-5, with D possibly TRBD1 on 5 matching bases. The CDR3 extends over 14 amino acids. In germline, CDR1 is DFQATT, CDR2 SNEGSKA (reference sequence). Trimming took off 3 bases at V and 0 bases at J, with 9 bases between the two ends. The CDR3 bases are TGCAGTGCTAGTTGGGGGGGTAGCAATCAGCCCCAGCATTTT. Its translation: CSASWGGSNQPQHF.

The genes are TRBV28 and TRBJ2-7; 8 nucleotides agree with TRBD2. From germline, CDR1 is MDHEN and CDR2 SYDVKM. V was pared by 6 bases and J by 4 bases, with 17 bases of the junction left unmatched. The CDR3 length is 17 residues. CDR3 DNA sequence: TGTGCCAGCAGCGGCTTTCGGGGGGGATTCCTTGGGTACGAGCAGTACTTC. This encodes CASSGFRGGFLGYEQYF.

This sequence joins TRBV5-1 and TRBJ2-3, with a tentative D call TRBD1 (6 bases). In germline, CDR1 is SGHRS, CDR2 YFSETQ. Trimming removed 6 bases from V and 0 bases from J, with 14 bases in between. This CDR3 is 15 amino acids long. In DNA form, the CDR3 reads TGCGCCAGCACTCGAAGGACAGAGAGCACAGATACGCAGTATTTT. This sequence encodes CASTRRTESTDTQYF. The whole variable domain, remainder taken from reference TRBV5-1 and TRBJ2-3, is KAGVTQTPRYLIKTRGQQVTLSCSPISGHRSVSWYQQTPGQGLQFLFEYFSETQRNKGNFPGRFSGRQFSNSRSEMNVSTLELGDSALYLCASTRRTESTDTQYFGPGTRLTVL.

A word on this clone: The junction departs from the called germline gene at one end, perhaps through a read error. The chain joins TRBV7-7 to TRBJ2-7, with 9 bases matching TRBD1. The CDR3 spans 13 residues. Per the germline V gene, CDR1 is SSHAT and CDR2 is FNYEAQ (reference sequence). In DNA form, the CDR3 reads TGTGCTAGCAGCCCAGAGACAGGGGGCGAGCAGTACTTC. Translating gives CASSPETGGEQYF.

The chain employs TRBV28 and TRBJ2-5; TRBD2 agrees at 11 bases. The CDR3 has 13 residues. V lost 5 bases and J lost 14; bases outside the gene matches: 10. Germline V gives CDR1 MDHEN, CDR2 SYDVKM. CDR3: CASSPSVLAGDYF. The CDR3 DNA is TGTGCCAGCAGTCCCTCTGTACTAGCGGGGGATTACTTC.

V is TRBV4-1 and J is TRBJ2-7, with 8 bases lining up with TRBD1. J lost 3 bases, V lost 4 bases, and 5 bases had no gene match. Germline CDR1 MGHRA, CDR2 YSYEKL. The CDR3 extends over 14 amino acids. CDR3 DNA: TGCGCCAGCAGCCTGGGACAGGACTACTACGAGCAGTACTTC. This gives the protein CASSLGQDYYEQYF.

The chain combines TRBV30 with TRBJ2-1, with D possibly matching TRBD2 (6 bases). The CDR3 loop spans 15 amino acids. V lost 5 bases and J 0 bases, leaving 14 bases between the germline ends. Germline CDR1 reads GTSNPN; CDR2 reads SVGIG (reference sequence). The CDR3 DNA sequence: TGTGCCTGGGGAGCTCTAGCGAACTCCTACAATGAGCAGTTCTTC. Translating it yields CAWGALANSYNEQFF.

The chain joins TRBV12-5 to TRBJ1-2; 7 positions match TRBD1. The ends lost 0 bases at V and 3 bases at J; junction bases unmatched: 7. The germline V gene encodes CDR1 LGHNT and CDR2 FRNRAP. The CDR3 sequence is 16 residues long. The CDR3 DNA sequence: TGTGCTAGTGGTTTGGTTATTGACAGGGCCTACTATGGCTACACCTTC. Protein product: CASGLVIDRAYYGYTF.

This chain joins TRBV11-2 and TRBJ2-7; 7 nucleotides agree with TRBD1. The V segment lost 3 bases and the J segment 4 bases; nucleotides outside the gene matches: 12. The CDR3 length is 16 residues. Germline V CDR1 and CDR2: SGHAT, FQNNGV. The CDR3 DNA sequence: TGTGCCAGCAGCTTGGGGACAGAGAGGGCGGATTACGAGCAGTACTTC. Translation: CASSLGTERADYEQYF.

This sequence joins TRBV7-2 and TRBJ2-3, with TRBD2 matching over 14 bases. CDR1 is SGHTA, CDR2 FQGNSA, per germline. The CDR3 spans 17 residues. Losses at the gene ends were 4 bases for V and 3 bases for J; bases not matched to a gene: 6. CDR3 residues: CASSYGLAGGQTDTQYF. CDR3 DNA sequence: TGTGCCAGCAGCTACGGACTAGCGGGGGGACAGACAGATACGCAGTATTTT.

The chain couples TRBV18 to TRBJ2-7, with D possibly matching TRBD1 (6 bases). Looked up from germline, CDR1 is KGHSH and CDR2 is LQKENI. Deletions cut 5 bases from V and 1 base from J, with 6 bases between. CDR3 size: 12 residues. CDR3 sequence: CASSTGSYEQYF. The CDR3, as DNA: TGTGCCAGCTCAACAGGGTCCTACGAGCAGTACTTC.